What follows describes a single T cell receptor (beta chain). This clone was recorded only once. Its target antigen remains unknown. No much larger clone is present one base from it, and per-base qualities are unavailable. The trial excluded patients who had a history of autoimmune disease or who were on systemic immunosuppression. Peripheral blood for TCR sequencing was collected from all dose cohorts at baseline, on cycle 4 day 1, and on cycle 7 day 1. Samples were obtained from an open-label, multicenter, first-in-human phase I dose-escalation trial of ivuxolimab. The trial enrolled adults with locally advanced or metastatic head and neck squamous cell, hepatocellular, melanoma or renal cell carcinoma. Before TCR sequencing, CD4+ T cells and CD8+ T cells from peripheral blood were sorted into separate populations. This sample was taken from a study of OX40 agonist ivuxolimab in advanced cancers. Describing the broader study: Ivuxolimab, which targeted the costimulatory receptor OX40 (CD134), was an agonistic, fully human IgG2 monoclonal antibody. Intravenous ivuxolimab was administered to patients every 2 weeks at six dose levels: 0.01, 0.1, 0.3, 1.5, 3 and 10 mg/kg. Prior anti-PD-1, anti-PD-L1 or anti-CTLA-4 therapy was permitted, and checkpoint inhibitors had been received by around 40% of dose-escalation patients. The purpose of peripheral TCRbeta sequencing was to test whether ivuxolimab changed TCR sequence diversity and led to clonal T-cell expansion. Of the 52 patients in dose escalation, 19 had hepatocellular carcinoma, some 15 had melanoma, 9 had renal cell carcinoma and 9 had head and neck cancer. The dose-escalation cohort was almost 85% male with a mean age of roughly 62 years, ranging from about 20 to 80. The monotherapy dose-escalation portion (N ≈ 55 patients) of the phase I ivuxolimab trial is reported in the paper. Partial responses occurred in three dose-escalation patients: two with cutaneous melanoma and one with hepatocellular carcinoma. Findings and caveats that apply to the study as a whole: The antigen specificity of the clonally expanded peripheral T cells was not determined. Partial responders in the 0.1-3.0 mg/kg groups had among the lowest normalized peripheral clonal expansion, especially among CD8+ T cells. After ivuxolimab, expanded clones were on average more numerous among CD8+ T cells than among CD4+ T cells. At doses of 0.1 to 3.0 mg/kg, clonal expansion of both CD4+ and CD8+ blood T cells was observed from baseline to week 6. Low levels of normalized T-cell clonal expansion were also shown by some nonresponding patients.

For sequencing of the TCRbeta CDR3 region, genomic DNA was extracted from the sorted cells. The immunoSEQ Assay was used to sequence the TCRbeta CDR3 regions. In its TCRdb copy, this immuneACCESS table keeps in-frame sequences only and misses some clones. Where compared with another copy, unresolved V genes explain less than half of these, and the others have no known cause. The table for this sample lists around 100,000 clones; 89% of them were counted only once. The top ten clonotypes cover approximately 0.16% of the sample. The CDR3, cysteine through phenylalanine, is 15 amino acids long. The read is trimmed to its CDR3 DNA, 45 bases read in frame from base 1. V and J lose 4 bases and 1 base, and a span of 12 bases separates them. CDR1 and CDR2, looked up from the germline V gene (reference sequence), are LNHNV and YYDKDF.

The sequencing here drew on CD4+ or CD8+ T cells sorted from blood, taken in a trial of the OX40 agonist ivuxolimab. The receptor chain draws on TRBV15 and TRBJ2-3; possibly the D gene is TRBD2, per 5 matching bases. This receptor was taken from an adult with an advanced solid tumor such as melanoma, head and neck, liver or kidney cancer. CDR3 protein: CATSTGGWGTDTQYF. The sequenced DNA is TGTGCCACCAGCACCGGAGGATGGGGCACAGATACGCAGTATTTT.